The clone carrying this TCR beta chain was seen many times. The use of a sample-barcoded 5' primer and a J-beta primer mix characterized a second PCR of about 7 to 12 cycles. MiXCR, run by TCRdb on the 5' RACE reads, gives a single entry per CDR3 protein. The table includes 780,000 or so distinct CDR3 sequences, around half detected once. This entry is derived from a study of blood T cells in healthy people across ages. With 3 bases removed from V and 9 bases from J, the gap between germline ends came to 12 bases. There are 13 residues in the CDR3. The specimen sequenced was blood. The receptor comes from an elderly man in good health. This chain uses TRBV12-3 or TRBV12-4 with TRBJ1-5; D uncertain. The CDR3 sequence: CASSLGADGPQHF. CDR3 nucleotide sequence: TGTGCCAGCAGTTTGGGTGCTGATGGGCCCCAGCATTTT.